The source of this TCR beta chain is a study of OX40 agonist ivuxolimab in advanced cancers. Turning to the overall study: The costimulatory receptor OX40 (CD134) was targeted by ivuxolimab, a fully human IgG2 agonistic monoclonal antibody. The dose-escalation cohort was about 83% male with a mean age of roughly 62 years, ranging from roughly 23 to 90. Partial responses occurred in three dose-escalation patients, of whom one had hepatocellular carcinoma and two had cutaneous melanoma. Among the roughly 50 dose-escalation patients, around 19 had hepatocellular carcinoma, 15 or so melanoma, 9 renal cell carcinoma and 9 head and neck cancer. Intravenous ivuxolimab was administered to patients every 2 weeks at six dose levels: 0.01, 0.1, 0.3, 1.5, 3 and 10 mg/kg. The paper reports the monotherapy dose-escalation portion (N of about 54 patients) of the phase I ivuxolimab trial. Prior anti-PD-1, anti-PD-L1 or anti-CTLA-4 therapy was permitted, and approximately 40% of dose-escalation patients had received checkpoint inhibitors. The point of sequencing TCRbeta in the periphery was to test whether ivuxolimab changed TCR sequence diversity and drove clonal T-cell expansion.

What the study reported, not specific to this receptor: Low levels of normalized T-cell clonal expansion were also seen in some patients who did not respond. After ivuxolimab, expanded clones were on average more numerous among CD8+ T cells than among CD4+ T cells. The antigen specificity of the peripheral T cells that underwent clonal expansion was not determined. In the 0.1-3.0 mg/kg groups, partial responders were among the patients with the lowest normalized peripheral clonal expansion, particularly in CD8+ T cells. At doses from 0.1 to 3.0 mg/kg, clonal expansion was seen in both CD4+ and CD8+ blood T cells between baseline and week 6.

For sequencing of the TCRbeta CDR3 region, genomic DNA was extracted from the sorted cells. TCRbeta CDR3 regions were sequenced using the immunoSEQ Assay. TCRdb's version of the immuneACCESS table is confined to in-frame rearrangements and falls short of the full clone set. An unresolved V gene accounts for under half of the shortfall where checked; the remainder is of unknown origin. The sample table lists more than 65,000 clones, more than 75% of them with a count of one. The ten largest clones take up roughly 6.1% of the sample. Comment on this clone: It lacks a known antigen. The record has no base qualities; no much larger clone is one base away.

Patients with autoimmune disease history or receiving systemic immunosuppression were excluded from the trial. Peripheral blood for TCR sequencing was collected from all dose cohorts at baseline, on cycle 4 day 1, and on cycle 7 day 1. Samples were obtained from an open-label, multicenter, first-in-human phase I dose-escalation trial of ivuxolimab. Adults with locally advanced or metastatic head and neck squamous cell, hepatocellular, melanoma or renal cell carcinoma were enrolled in the trial. Before TCR sequencing, CD4+ T cells and CD8+ T cells were sorted from peripheral blood as separate populations. The germline ends are 13 bases apart after V is trimmed by 3 bases and J by 11 bases. The germline V gene supplies CDR1 SGHTA and CDR2 FQGNSA. The CDR3 goes from the cysteine to the phenylalanine over 12 residues. CDR3 DNA is the only sequence kept; it has 36 bases, read in frame from the first base.

The receptor was derived from an adult with an advanced solid tumor such as melanoma, head and neck, liver or kidney cancer. The chain is assembled from TRBV7-2 and TRBJ1-1; confidence is insufficient to name the D gene. This specimen consisted of CD4+ or CD8+ T cells sorted from blood, obtained in a trial of the OX40 agonist ivuxolimab. The DNA reads TGTGCCAGCAGCTTTACTCTCGTGGATGCTTTCTTT. Its translation reads: CASSFTLVDAFF.